This T cell receptor (beta chain) originates from a study of molecular identifiers for immune sequencing clone quantification. With 6 bases removed from V and 0 bases from J, the gap between germline ends came to 7 bases. CDR3 length equals 14 residues. The germline V gene encodes CDR1 SGDLS and CDR2 YYNGEE. TCRdb re-derived calls from the PCR reads in MiXCR, one entry per CDR3 protein. In the table there are over 600,000 distinct CDR3 sequences, nearly 20% of which are singletons. This clonotype was detected ten times or more. The V gene is TRBV9, the J gene TRBJ2-6; D is uncertain. The TCR was taken from a human donor in good health. Some libraries in this study had Jurkat cell RNA spiked in. The sequencing sample was made of naive CD8+ T cells from blood, with Jurkat cell RNA spiked in. Subset denoted: FACS-sorted CD8+CD4-CCR7+CD45RA+ naive T cells. The CDR3 reads CASTLGSGANVLTF. CDR3 coding DNA: TGTGCCAGCACCCTAGGCTCTGGGGCCAACGTCCTGACTTTC.